This is a list of T cell receptor beta chains from one sample in a study of CXCR3-negative and CXCR3-positive naive CD8 T cells. TCRdb re-called the 5' RACE reads and shows each CDR3 protein once, DNA omitted. Here the sample table reports over 100,000 distinct CDR3 sequences. The sequenced sample was naive CXCR3- CD8+ T cells from blood. Source of these receptors: a human donor in good health. Some clones in this sample may be carry-over from other donors' samples. Each CDR3 is given with its conserved first and last residue.

j_call	v_call	cdr3_length	cdr3_aa
TRBJ1-3	TRBV7-9	16	CASSSTPGQGIDTIYF
TRBJ2-5	TRBV7-9	13	CASRDGNQETQYF
TRBJ2-1	TRBV15	15	CATSSLSTLGYEQFF
TRBJ1-1	TRBV27	11	CASSSWGEAFF
TRBJ1-1	TRBV5-1	11	CASSTAGEAFF
TRBJ2-4	TRBV28	17	CASTGVAGVLAKNIQYF
TRBJ1-1	TRBV18	16	CASSPRVSKENTEAFF
TRBJ2-1	TRBV12-3/TRBV12-4	15	CASGVAGGPSNEQFF
TRBJ2-4	TRBV2	15	CASSEISGGKHIQYF
TRBJ2-7	TRBV12-3/TRBV12-4	15	CASTHDPGGAYEQYF
TRBJ2-7	TRBV28	18	CASSSRTRTSGSVYEQYF
TRBJ2-3	TRBV9	14	CASSVDGSPDTQYF
TRBJ2-7	TRBV5-6	18	CASSNRQGATPEFLEQYF
TRBJ1-2	TRBV28	14	CASSWRTGMNGYTF
TRBJ2-7	TRBV7-9	13	CASQWGGTYEQYF
TRBJ2-1	TRBV5-1	17	CASSPEASGGPYNEQFF
TRBJ2-7	TRBV3-1	19	CASSQPGLAGIRTSYEQYF
TRBJ2-7	TRBV4-1	15	CASSRGEGGVYEQYF
TRBJ2-1	TRBV9	14	CASSETGAMNEQFF
TRBJ1-1	TRBV29-1	13	CSVEGQLNTEAFF
TRBJ2-7	TRBV2	13	CASSEDAAYEQYF
TRBJ2-1	TRBV12-3/TRBV12-4	14	CASEKAGLYNEQFF
TRBJ2-2	TRBV27	13	CASSFLGTGELFF
TRBJ1-2	TRBV3-1	13	CASSLGTGDGYTF
TRBJ2-7	TRBV29-1	13	CSVDAGGRYEQYF
TRBJ2-1	TRBV5-1	17	CASSLVGGANSYNEQFF
TRBJ2-7	TRBV12-5	15	CASGLGIGDSYEQYF